These T cell receptor beta chains were read from a single sample in a study of T cell responses to AZD1222 COVID-19 vaccine. The protocol was immunoSEQ multiplex PCR, while the TCRdb copy is restricted to in-frame clones and leaves out a portion. The repertoire consists of over 45,000 clones, with over 75% occurring once and the leading ten covering approximately 5.3%. Sequenced material: peripheral blood, taken 28 days after the second AZD1222 dose. Every receptor here comes from an adult who received the AZD1222 COVID-19 vaccine. CDR3s include the opening cysteine and the closing phenylalanine or tryptophan.

v_call cdr3_aa
TRBV19 CASSTPGDNEAFF
TRBV7-2 CASSQESGGGGQLFF
TRBV3-1/TRBV3-2 CASSQEGTGNGYTF
TRBV7-2 CASSSEMGGQPQHF
TRBV18 CASSPNRNEQFF
TRBV3-1/TRBV3-2 CASSLRTSDNEQFF
TRBV2 CASGDGRAKETQYF
TRBV10-2 CASSVGVGQPQHF
TRBV19 CASSIDGDSYNEQFF
TRBV4-1 CASSQELSGVTYEQYF
TRBV2 CASSEGQGVLPEAFF
TRBV15 CATSADRSYGYTF
TRBV6-4 CASSSGSTDTQYF
TRBV10-2 CASSESTVAEQYF
TRBV19 CASRWQGNSPLHF
TRBV5-1 CASSLELAVNEQFF
TRBV7-2 CASSWDIGRNTEAFF
TRBV9 CASSETSGSFNEQFF
TRBV19 CASIGDRVGNTIYF
TRBV11-2 CASSLVAGTGSMGLYEQYF
TRBV27 CATAPGQGLEQYF
TRBV4-2 CASSQDRTGSGNTIYF
TRBV7-2 CASSLDRGEQYF
TRBV2 CASRWTGGEDGYTF
TRBV18 CASSQGTASTDTQYF
TRBV28 CASSLARGGYGYTF
TRBV7-9 CASSFSGLRDTEAFF
TRBV6-7 CASSYLDRGVSGANVLTF